This T cell receptor beta chain emerged from a study of cytomegalovirus exposure and HLA in healthy donors. Broader study findings: Later, an analysis found that common viral pathogens appeared to be linked with several of the most significant clusters. Presence/absence analyses rested on an assumption that sequencing depth was roughly uniform across donors.

The CDR3 has 19 residues. The germline gives CDR1 SEHNR, CDR2 FQNEAQ (reference sequence). V trimming: 4 bases; J trimming: 0 bases; junction bases outside the gene matches: 12. A note on this clone: Its antigen is currently unknown.

PCR amplification relied on 60 Vbeta primers (plus 13 Jbeta primers). Sequencing was performed with immunoSEQ multiplex PCR; in TCRdb, only in-frame clones are kept and a portion is missing. This table holds around 100,000 clones, roughly three quarters found once. The sample was PBMCs. The sequence was collected from a man aged 50-59 years in good health and CMV-seropositive. The rearrangement links TRBV7-9 to TRBJ2-3; 11 bases fit TRBD2. The CDR3 loop reads CASSSLSGTSGGSTDTQYF. The CDR3 nucleotides read TGTGCCAGCAGCTCCCTTTCAGGGACTAGCGGAGGGAGCACAGATACGCAGTATTTT.